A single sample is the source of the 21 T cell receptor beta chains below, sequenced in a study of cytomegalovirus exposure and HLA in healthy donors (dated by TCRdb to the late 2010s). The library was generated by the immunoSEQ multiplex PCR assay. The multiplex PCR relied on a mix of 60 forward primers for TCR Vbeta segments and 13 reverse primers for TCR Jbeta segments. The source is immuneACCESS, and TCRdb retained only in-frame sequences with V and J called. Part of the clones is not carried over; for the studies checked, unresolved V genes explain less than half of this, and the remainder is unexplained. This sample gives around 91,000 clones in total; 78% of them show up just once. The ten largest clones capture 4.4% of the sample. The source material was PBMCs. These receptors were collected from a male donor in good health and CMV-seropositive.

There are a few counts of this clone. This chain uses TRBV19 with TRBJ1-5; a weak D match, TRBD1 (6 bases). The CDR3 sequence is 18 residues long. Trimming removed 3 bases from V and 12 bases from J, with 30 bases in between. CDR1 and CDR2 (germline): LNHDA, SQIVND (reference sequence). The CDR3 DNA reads TGTGCCAGTAGTATTTACCTAGTCTCGCGGGACGGGGGGGACAACCAGCATTTT. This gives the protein CASSIYLVSRDGGDNQHF.

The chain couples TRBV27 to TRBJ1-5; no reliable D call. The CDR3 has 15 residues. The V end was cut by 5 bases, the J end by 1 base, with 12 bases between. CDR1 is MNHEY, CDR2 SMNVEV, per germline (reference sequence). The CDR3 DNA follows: TGTGCCAGCAGTACTCGAACCGGGAGCAATCAGCCCCAGCATTTT. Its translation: CASSTRTGSNQPQHF.

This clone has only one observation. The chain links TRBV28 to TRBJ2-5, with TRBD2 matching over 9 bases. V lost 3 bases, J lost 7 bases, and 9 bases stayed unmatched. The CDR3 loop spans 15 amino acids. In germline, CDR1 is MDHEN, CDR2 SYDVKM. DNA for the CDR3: TGTGCCAGCAGTTTCTACCCTAGCGGGAAGGGGACCCAGTACTTC. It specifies CASSFYPSGKGTQYF.

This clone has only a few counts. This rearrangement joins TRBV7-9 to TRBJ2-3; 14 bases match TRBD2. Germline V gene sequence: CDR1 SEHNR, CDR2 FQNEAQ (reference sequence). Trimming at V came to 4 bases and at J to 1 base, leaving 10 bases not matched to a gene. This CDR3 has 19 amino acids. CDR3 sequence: CASSSTTGLAGAGTDTQYF. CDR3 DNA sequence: TGTGCCAGCAGCTCGACTACGGGACTAGCGGGAGCGGGCACAGATACGCAGTATTTT.

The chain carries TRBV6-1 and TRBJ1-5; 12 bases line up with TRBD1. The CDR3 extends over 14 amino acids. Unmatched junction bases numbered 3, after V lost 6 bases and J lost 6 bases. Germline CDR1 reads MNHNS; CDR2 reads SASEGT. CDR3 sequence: CASRRDRGPQPQHF. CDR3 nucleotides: TGTGCCAGCAGGAGGGACAGGGGGCCTCAGCCCCAGCATTTT.

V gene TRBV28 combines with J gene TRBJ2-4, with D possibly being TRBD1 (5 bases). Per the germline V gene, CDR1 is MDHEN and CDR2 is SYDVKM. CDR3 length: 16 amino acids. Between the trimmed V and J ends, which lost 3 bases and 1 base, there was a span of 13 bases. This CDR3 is CASSFMGRGAKNIQYF. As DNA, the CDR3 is TGTGCCAGCAGTTTCATGGGGCGTGGGGCCAAAAACATTCAGTACTTC.

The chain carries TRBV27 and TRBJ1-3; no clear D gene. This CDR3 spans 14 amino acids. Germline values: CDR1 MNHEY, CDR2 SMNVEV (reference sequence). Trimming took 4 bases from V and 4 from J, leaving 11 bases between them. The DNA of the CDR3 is TGTGCCAGCAGTTCCCGAATAACAGGAAACACCATATATTTT. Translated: CASSSRITGNTIYF.

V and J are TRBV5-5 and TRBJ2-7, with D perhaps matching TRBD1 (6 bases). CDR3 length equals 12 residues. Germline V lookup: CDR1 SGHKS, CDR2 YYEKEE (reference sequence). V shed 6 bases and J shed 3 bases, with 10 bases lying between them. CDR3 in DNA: TGTGCCAGCACAGGGGTCCACTACGAGCAGTACTTC. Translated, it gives CASTGVHYEQYF.

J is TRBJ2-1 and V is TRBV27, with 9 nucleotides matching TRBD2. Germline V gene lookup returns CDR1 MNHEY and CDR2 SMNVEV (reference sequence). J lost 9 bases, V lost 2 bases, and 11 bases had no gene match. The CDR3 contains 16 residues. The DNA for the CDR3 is TGTGCCAGCAGTTTAATATCGGGACTAGCCTTTTCTGAGCAGTTCTTC. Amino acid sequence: CASSLISGLAFSEQFF.

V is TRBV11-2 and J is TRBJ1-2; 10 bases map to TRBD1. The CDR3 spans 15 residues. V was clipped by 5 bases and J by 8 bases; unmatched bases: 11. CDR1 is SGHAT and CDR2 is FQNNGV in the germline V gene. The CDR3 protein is CASSRVTGGRGGYTF. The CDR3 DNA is TGTGCCAGCAGCCGCGTGACAGGGGGCAGGGGAGGCTACACCTTC.

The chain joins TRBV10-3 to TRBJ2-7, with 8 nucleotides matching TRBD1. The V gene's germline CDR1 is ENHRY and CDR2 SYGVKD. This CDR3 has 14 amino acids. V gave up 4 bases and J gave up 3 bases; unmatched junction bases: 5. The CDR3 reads CAISATGGVYEQYF. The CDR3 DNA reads TGTGCCATCAGTGCCACAGGGGGAGTCTACGAGCAGTACTTC.

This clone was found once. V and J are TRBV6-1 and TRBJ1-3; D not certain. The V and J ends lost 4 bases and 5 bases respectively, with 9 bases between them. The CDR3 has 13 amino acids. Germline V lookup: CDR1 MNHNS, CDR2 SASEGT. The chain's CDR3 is CASSVGRRNTIYF. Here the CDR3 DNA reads TGTGCCAGCAGTGTGGGGAGGAGAAACACCATATATTTT.

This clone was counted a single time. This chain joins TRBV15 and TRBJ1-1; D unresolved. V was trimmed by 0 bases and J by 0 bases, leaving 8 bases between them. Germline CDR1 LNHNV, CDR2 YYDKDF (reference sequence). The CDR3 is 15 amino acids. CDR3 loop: CATSRELRMNTEAFF. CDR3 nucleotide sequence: TGTGCCACCAGCAGAGAGCTCAGGATGAACACTGAAGCTTTCTTT.

CDR3 in DNA: TGCGCCAGCACCCGCTACTACGACGGACAGGGGAGTCAGCCCCAGCATTTT. Protein product: CASTRYYDGQGSQPQHF. This chain joins TRBV23-1 and TRBJ1-5; 9 bases are a match to TRBD1. TRBV23-1 is filed as an ORF, its function uncertain. The CDR3 extends over 17 amino acids. The V and J ends lost 7 bases and 6 bases, in that order; junction bases with no gene match: 16.

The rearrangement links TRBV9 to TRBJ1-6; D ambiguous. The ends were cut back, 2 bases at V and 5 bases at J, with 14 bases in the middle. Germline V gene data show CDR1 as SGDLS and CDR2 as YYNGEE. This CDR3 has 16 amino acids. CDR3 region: CASSVSDRTDNSPLHF. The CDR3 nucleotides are TGTGCCAGCAGCGTCTCAGATCGAACCGATAATTCACCCCTCCACTTT.

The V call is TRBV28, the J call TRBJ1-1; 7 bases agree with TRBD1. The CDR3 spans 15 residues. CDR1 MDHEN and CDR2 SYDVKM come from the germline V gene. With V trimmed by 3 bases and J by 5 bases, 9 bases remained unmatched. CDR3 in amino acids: CASSFPGQVGTEAFF. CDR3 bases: TGTGCCAGCAGTTTCCCTGGACAGGTGGGGACTGAAGCTTTCTTT.

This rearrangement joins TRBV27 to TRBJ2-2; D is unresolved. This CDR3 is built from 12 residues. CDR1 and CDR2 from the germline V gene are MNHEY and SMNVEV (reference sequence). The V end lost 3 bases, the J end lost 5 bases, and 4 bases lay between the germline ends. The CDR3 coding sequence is TGTGCCAGCAGTTTTAGAACCGGGGAGCTGTTTTTT. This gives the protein CASSFRTGELFF.

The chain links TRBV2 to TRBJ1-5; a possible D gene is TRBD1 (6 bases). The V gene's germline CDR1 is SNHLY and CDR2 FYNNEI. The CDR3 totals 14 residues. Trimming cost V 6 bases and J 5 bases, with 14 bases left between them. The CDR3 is CASRGRGWDQPQHF. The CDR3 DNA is TGTGCCAGCAGGGGTAGGGGGTGGGATCAGCCCCAGCATTTT.

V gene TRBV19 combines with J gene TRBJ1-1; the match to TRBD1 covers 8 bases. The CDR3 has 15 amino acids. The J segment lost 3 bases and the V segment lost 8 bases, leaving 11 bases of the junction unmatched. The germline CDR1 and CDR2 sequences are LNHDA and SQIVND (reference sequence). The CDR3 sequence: CASVDRVGVDTEAFF. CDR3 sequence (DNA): TGTGCCAGTGTGGACAGGGTTGGGGTCGACACTGAAGCTTTCTTT.

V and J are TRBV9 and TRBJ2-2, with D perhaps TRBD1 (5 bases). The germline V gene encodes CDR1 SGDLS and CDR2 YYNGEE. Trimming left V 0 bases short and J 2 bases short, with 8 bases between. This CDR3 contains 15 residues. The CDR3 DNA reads TGTGCCAGCAGCGTAGACGGACACAACACCGGGGAGCTGTTTTTT. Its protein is CASSVDGHNTGELFF. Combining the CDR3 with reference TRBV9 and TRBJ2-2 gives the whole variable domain DSGVTQTPKHLITATGQRVTLRCSPRSGDLSVYWYQQSLDQGLQFLIQYYNGEERAKGNILERFSAQQFPDLHSELNLSSLELGDSALYFCASSVDGHNTGELFFGEGSRLTVL.

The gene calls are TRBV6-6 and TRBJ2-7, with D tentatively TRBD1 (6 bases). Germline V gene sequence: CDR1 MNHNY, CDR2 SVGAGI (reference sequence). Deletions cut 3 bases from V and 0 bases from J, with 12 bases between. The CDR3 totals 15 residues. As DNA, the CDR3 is TGTGCCAGCAGTTATTACGACAGGAGCTCCTACGAGCAGTACTTC. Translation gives CASSYYDRSSYEQYF.